These 16 T cell receptor beta chains originate from one sample sequenced in a study of T cell clonotyping in hematopoietic cell transplantation. TCRdb's table, derived via immunoSEQ multiplex PCR, lists solely in-frame clones and lacks some. The sample has 26,000 or so clones; 95% are singletons. The specimen was peripheral blood mononuclear cells. These receptor sequences come from a man over 45 in good health. Some clones in this sample may be carry-over from other donors' samples.

This chain joins TRBV19 and TRBJ1-1, with D perhaps TRBD1 (5 bases). The CDR3 is made up of 13 amino acids. Germline assignment: CDR1 LNHDA and CDR2 SQIVND (reference sequence). Trimming removed 3 bases from V and 5 bases from J, with 10 bases in between. DNA of the CDR3: TGTGCCAGTAGTATCAGGGTTGGTACTGAAGCTTTCTTT. As protein: CASSIRVGTEAFF.

This chain uses TRBV6-1 with TRBJ2-5; 9 positions agree with TRBD2. The V and J ends lost 3 bases and 2 bases, in that order; junction bases with no gene match: 13. The CDR3 loop spans 18 amino acids. CDR1 is MNHNS and CDR2 is SASEGT in the germline V gene. The CDR3 region has the DNA TGTGCCAGCAGTGAGATAAACCCCCGACTAGCGGTTCAAGAGACCCAGTACTTC. This gives the protein CASSEINPRLAVQETQYF.

The chain links TRBV18 to TRBJ2-7, with 8 bases matching TRBD1. V trimming: 3 bases; J trimming: 3 bases; junction bases outside the gene matches: 4. Germline assignment: CDR1 KGHSH and CDR2 LQKENI. The CDR3 is made up of 14 amino acids. The CDR3 protein is CASSPGQGDYEQYF. The CDR3 nucleotides read TGTGCCAGCTCACCCGGACAGGGAGACTACGAGCAGTACTTC.

This sequence joins TRBV7-2 and TRBJ2-5; D uncertain. Germline V gene sequence: CDR1 SGHTA, CDR2 FQGNSA. The CDR3 length is 14 residues. Trimming cost V 1 base and J 2 bases, with 8 bases left between them. The CDR3 here is CASSLELLQETQYF. The CDR3 bases are TGTGCCAGCAGCTTAGAACTCCTACAAGAGACCCAGTACTTC.

This clone was recorded once. The chain recombines TRBV29-1 with TRBJ1-1; the D gene is possibly TRBD1 (6 bases). Deletions cut 7 bases from V and 1 base from J, with 13 bases between. Germline V lookup: CDR1 SQVTM, CDR2 ANQGSEA. CDR3 length equals 13 residues. DNA of the CDR3: TGCAGCGGCCAGGGGCAGCCGAACACTGAAGCTTTCTTT. Protein sequence: CSGQGQPNTEAFF.

This sequence joins TRBV2 and TRBJ1-5; D perhaps matches TRBD1 (6 bases). The CDR3 extends over 16 amino acids. Trimming removed 3 bases from V and 2 bases from J, with 14 bases in between. CDR1 is SNHLY and CDR2 is FYNNEI in the germline V gene. Here the CDR3 DNA reads TGTGCCAGCAGTGATCCGGGGGGCCGAGGCAATCAGCCCCAGCATTTT. This gives the protein CASSDPGGRGNQPQHF.

This rearrangement joins TRBV6-5 to TRBJ1-1; D is unresolved. Trimming shortened V by 6 bases and J by 0 bases, and 11 bases separated the two germline ends. CDR1 is MNHEY and CDR2 is SVGAGI in the germline V gene. CDR3 length equals 14 residues. CDR3 loop: CASRISGMNTEAFF. CDR3 sequence (DNA): TGTGCCAGCAGGATCAGCGGAATGAACACTGAAGCTTTCTTT.

The V and J genes are TRBV4-2 and TRBJ2-3; 14 nucleotides match TRBD2. Germline CDR1 reads LGHNA; CDR2 reads YNFKEQ. V was clipped by 3 bases and J by 4 bases; unmatched bases: 3. This CDR3 has 16 residues. The chain's CDR3 is CASSHGLAGGSDTQYF. CDR3 coding DNA: TGTGCCAGCAGCCACGGACTAGCGGGAGGCTCAGATACGCAGTATTTT.

The chain combines TRBV6-5 with TRBJ1-5, with D unclear. The CDR3 is 15 residues long. In germline, CDR1 is MNHEY, CDR2 SVGAGI. V dropped 6 bases and J dropped 3 bases, with 15 bases sitting between them. The CDR3 nucleotides read TGTGCCAGCAGGAGGACGCAACTCCTCAATCAGCCCCAGCATTTT. This gives the protein CASRRTQLLNQPQHF.

This clone came up a few times. J is TRBJ1-1 and V is TRBV6-5; possible D gene TRBD1, 5 bases. The CDR3 spans 15 residues. The germline V and J ends were trimmed by 6 bases and 1 base, with 15 bases remaining between them. CDR1 is MNHEY, CDR2 SVGAGI, per germline. The DNA for the CDR3 is TGTGCCAGCAGAAAAGGGGACCGATCGAACACTGAAGCTTTCTTT. The encoded protein is CASRKGDRSNTEAFF.

The rearrangement links TRBV6-6 to TRBJ1-2, with TRBD1 as a possible D gene (5 bases). Germline V gives CDR1 MNHNY, CDR2 SVGAGI (reference sequence). The germline V and J ends were trimmed by 2 bases and 0 bases, with 7 bases remaining between them. CDR3 length: 14 amino acids. The DNA for the CDR3 is TGTGCCAGCAGTTACCGGGGCACTAACTATGGCTACACCTTC. It yields the protein CASSYRGTNYGYTF.

V and J are TRBV7-7 and TRBJ1-4; 8 nucleotides line up with TRBD1. This CDR3 spans 14 amino acids. After removal of 5 bases from V and 7 bases from J, the junction contained 6 bases not matched to a gene. Germline-derived CDR1 and CDR2 are SSHAT and FNYEAQ (reference sequence). The CDR3 spells CASSTGTGSEKLFF. DNA for the CDR3: TGTGCCAGCAGCACCGGGACAGGAAGTGAAAAACTGTTTTTT.

The V gene is TRBV7-6, the J gene TRBJ1-1; the D gene is possibly TRBD1 (6 bases). The V end lost 3 bases, the J end lost 3 bases, and 14 bases lay between the germline ends. This CDR3 has 15 residues. Germline CDR1 and CDR2: SGHVS and FNYEAQ. CDR3: CASSLWTVKDTEAFF. The CDR3 DNA is TGTGCCAGCAGCTTGTGGACAGTAAAGGACACTGAAGCTTTCTTT. Supplemented by reference TRBV7-6 and TRBJ1-1, the full variable domain reads GAGVSQSPRYKVTKRGQDVALRCDPISGHVSLYWYRQALGQGPEFLTYFNYEAQQDKSGLPNDRFSAERPEGSISTLTIQRTEQRDSAMYRCASSLWTVKDTEAFFGQGTRLTVV.

The chain recombines TRBV9 with TRBJ1-2; the D is unclear. The CDR3 is 12 residues long. Germline CDR1 is SGDLS and CDR2 is YYNGEE. V was pared by 7 bases and J by 5 bases, with 12 bases between. CDR3 nucleotides: TGTGCCAGCTTCCGACAAGAGTATGGCTACACCTTC. This sequence encodes CASFRQEYGYTF.

This clone was counted a single time. The gene calls are TRBV7-2 and TRBJ2-5, with TRBD2 matching over 8 bases. The CDR3 consists of 15 residues. V trimming: 3 bases; J trimming: 4 bases; junction bases outside the gene matches: 7. Germline V gene sequence: CDR1 SGHTA, CDR2 FQGNSA. The CDR3 DNA reads as TGTGCCAGCAGCTTCGCGGGGGGTCGGGGAGAGACCCAGTACTTC. Translated: CASSFAGGRGETQYF.

The chain couples TRBV2 to TRBJ2-2, with 9 bases lining up with TRBD1. V shed 6 bases and J 0 bases; nucleotides not matched to a gene: 2. There are 15 residues in the CDR3. CDR1 and CDR2 (germline): SNHLY, FYNNEI. The CDR3 region is CASRGQGSNTGELFF. The CDR3 nucleotides are TGTGCCAGCAGGGGACAGGGCTCGAACACCGGGGAGCTGTTTTTT.